These 5 T cell receptor beta chains were sequenced from one sample in a study of T cell clusters in autoimmune cytopenias. TRB was amplified by touch-down multiplex PCR, primer pools A and B combined. TCRdb reanalyzed the multiplex PCR reads and collapses them to one entry per CDR3 protein, without DNA. This repertoire includes hundreds of distinct CDR3 sequences. Tens of thousands of genome equivalents of blood DNA were amplified for TRB. These same records also appear under a second study, on T cell repertoires in aging, cancer and after chemotherapy.

Sequences were obtained from peripheral blood. These receptors were obtained from a human donor with an autoimmune cytopenia or autoimmune hepatitis (not recorded which).

This clonotype counts as large by frequency. The rearrangement links TRBV27 to TRBJ2-3. Germline CDR1 MNHEY, CDR2 SMNVEV (reference sequence). This CDR3 spans 11 amino acids. The CDR3 sequence: CASSHTDTQYF.

Measured by frequency, this clonotype is large. The chain joins TRBV19 to TRBJ1-1; TCRdb designates TRBD1, a call that cannot be tested without DNA. The CDR3 consists of 14 residues. Germline CDR1 is LNHDA and CDR2 is SQIVND (reference sequence). CDR3 loop: CASWGRFMNTEAFF.

CDR3 sequence: CASTPTGGSYEQYF. This chain connects TRBV28 to TRBJ2-7; absent DNA, TCRdb's TRBD1 call cannot be checked. The CDR3 runs to 14 residues. Germline assignment: CDR1 MDHEN and CDR2 SYDVKM.

This clonotype is labeled large based on frequency. The gene calls are TRBV13 and TRBJ2-7. This CDR3 is 12 amino acids long. Germline-derived CDR1 and CDR2 are PRHDT and FYEKMQ (reference sequence). CDR3 sequence reads: CASSRWTGEQYF. Combining the CDR3 with reference TRBV13 and TRBJ2-7 gives the whole variable domain AAGVIQSPRHLIKEKRETATLKCYPIPRHDTVYWYQQGPGQDPQFLISFYEKMQSDKGSIPDRFSAQQFSDYHSELNMSSLELGDSALYFCASSRWTGEQYFGPGTRLTVT.

The gene calls are TRBV5-1 and TRBJ2-3; TCRdb gives TRBD1 as the D gene, but with no DNA this cannot be confirmed. CDR1 is SGHRS and CDR2 is YFSETQ in the germline V gene. The CDR3 covers 15 residues. CDR3 in amino acids: CASSTPGSSTDTQYF.